The clone carrying this T cell receptor beta chain was recorded at least ten times. Its specificity is not known. V was clipped by 2 bases and J by 2 bases, with 4 bases between them. The CDR3 spans 14 residues. Per germline, CDR1 MRHNA and CDR2 SNTAGT. This entry belongs to a study of T cells in Graves' hyperthyroidism and ophthalmopathy. General study results and limits: Among thyroid clonotypes expanded above 0.001, most also appeared in blood. Patients with ophthalmopathy were separated from those with stable hyperthyroidism by a 13 V-J model.

Not enrolled were patients with uncontrolled infection, other autoimmune disease, pregnancy or lactation. The source of the PBMCs was approximately 10 ml of fresh peripheral blood. There were TCR beta CDR3 regions amplified from RNA transcripts. A set of HTBI primers served as the primers for a first-round RT-PCR of the TCR CDR3. Via MiXCR, TCRdb re-called the multiplex PCR reads, giving one row per CDR3 protein. The repertoire consists of a few hundred thousand distinct CDR3 sequences, with around 15% occurring once and the leading ten covering roughly 3%. The receptor's source is a woman between 40 and 50 years old with Graves' ophthalmopathy. The V gene is TRBV6-4, the J gene TRBJ2-6; D is ambiguous. The sequencing sample was made of blood. The CDR3, as DNA: TGTGCCAGCAGTGACCTAGCTGGGGCCAACGTCCTGACTTTC. Its protein product is CASSDLAGANVLTF.